This T cell receptor beta chain derives from a study of quantifying T cell responses using KT2 cells. Whole-study context: RNA was reverse transcribed with TCR alpha and beta constant-region primers.

Overall study results and limits: Input KT2 cell number predicted KT2 alpha and beta sequence counts linearly over several orders of magnitude.

Each cDNA got a UMI-containing oligo ligated at its 3' end. First-round PCR used three to five cycles and beta primers RC1.1 and RC1.2 covering TRBC1 and TRBC2. TCRdb reanalysed the UMI-ligation and nested PCR reads using MiXCR and keeps one entry per CDR3 protein. The sample lists fewer than 40,000 distinct CDR3 sequences; 7.3% were seen once. Concerning this clonotype itself: The antigen remains undetermined.

This CDR3 spans 14 amino acids. Germline CDR1 reads ENHRY; CDR2 reads SYGVKD. V lost 0 bases and J lost 1, with 6 bases in between. The receptor was isolated from a human donor. What was sequenced was PBMCs spiked with cells of the T cell clone KT2. The rearrangement joins TRBV10-3 to TRBJ2-5; the D is unclear. This CDR3 reads CAISESPSQETQYF. DNA of the CDR3: TGTGCCATCAGTGAGTCTCCTAGCCAAGAGACCCAGTACTTC.